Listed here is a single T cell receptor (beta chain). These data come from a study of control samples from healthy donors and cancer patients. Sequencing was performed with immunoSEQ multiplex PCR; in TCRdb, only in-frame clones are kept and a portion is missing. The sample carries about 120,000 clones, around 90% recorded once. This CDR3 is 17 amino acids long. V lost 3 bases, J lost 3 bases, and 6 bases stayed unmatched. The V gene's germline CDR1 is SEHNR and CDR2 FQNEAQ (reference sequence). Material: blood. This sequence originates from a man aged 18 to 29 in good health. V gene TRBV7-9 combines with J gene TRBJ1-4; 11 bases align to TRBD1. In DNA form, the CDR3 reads TGTGCCAGCAGCTTTCTCGGGACAGGGGGTTCTAATGAAAAACTGTTTTTT. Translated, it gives CASSFLGTGGSNEKLFF.